Listed below are T cell receptor beta chains from one sample, sequenced in a study of breast tumors, draining lymph nodes, adjacent tissues. TCRdb itself ran the multiplex PCR reads through MiXCR, one entry per CDR3 protein. This table has about 120,000 distinct CDR3 sequences, nearly 20% appearing once. Sequencing was carried out using axillary lymph node tissue. The receptors stem from a female donor with breast cancer. Some clones in this sample may be carry-over from other donors' samples. The CDR3 runs from the conserved cysteine through the conserved F or W. A D gene is named only where the DNA matches it firmly. Clone sizes are given selectively: once, few, many, or a class where the clone is expanded.

TRBV7-9	many	TRBD2	TRBJ2-5	15	CASSLLRGGAETQYF	TGTGCCAGCAGCTTATTACGGGGGGGGGCTGAGACCCAGTACTTC
TRBV5-1	.	.	TRBJ2-6	15	CASGTESAGANVLTF	TGCGCCAGCGGCACAGAGTCGGCTGGGGCCAACGTCCTGACTTTC
TRBV7-2	few	TRBD2	TRBJ2-1	16	CASGLSPAGGPGEQFF	TGTGCCAGCGGCCTCTCCCCAGCGGGAGGGCCGGGTGAGCAGTTCTTC
TRBV20-1	many	TRBD2	TRBJ2-3	16	CSAPTGSGGGADTQYF	TGCAGTGCGCCAACGGGTAGCGGGGGGGGTGCAGATACGCAGTATTTT
TRBV19	many	TRBD1	TRBJ2-1	18	CASSSLKRGTGGGNEQFF	TGTGCCAGTAGTTCTCTAAAAAGAGGGACAGGGGGCGGCAATGAGCAGTTCTTC
TRBV18	few	.	TRBJ1-5	13	CASSPRASQPQHF	TGTGCCAGCTCACCGCGCGCTTCCCAGCCCCAGCATTTT
TRBV19	once	.	TRBJ2-4	16	CASSPSGRGNRNIRYF	TGTGCCAGTAGTCCCTCCGGCAGGGGAAATAGAAACATTCGGTACTTC
TRBV6-6	many	TRBD2	TRBJ2-2	15	CASNRAGGNTGELFF	TGTGCCAGCAATAGAGCGGGGGGGAACACCGGGGAGCTGTTTTTT
TRBV6-5	many	TRBD1	TRBJ2-7	14	CASSNPGQTYEQYF	TGTGCCAGCAGTAACCCGGGACAGACCTACGAGCAGTACTTC
TRBV18	.	.	TRBJ1-5	16	CASSPPGQGRDQPQHF	TGTGCCAGCTCACCACCGGGGCAGGGAAGAGATCAGCCCCAGCATTTT
TRBV6-1	many	.	TRBJ1-5	14	CASSEIDRNQPQHF	TGTGCCAGCAGTGAGATCGATCGCAATCAGCCCCAGCATTTT
TRBV5-1	many	.	TRBJ2-7	12	CASSFARDEQYF	TGCGCCAGCAGCTTCGCCAGGGACGAGCAGTACTTC
TRBV7-9	many	TRBD2	TRBJ2-2	17	CASSRLAGGRYTGELFF	TGTGCCAGCAGCCGCCTAGCGGGGGGGCGGTACACCGGGGAGCTGTTTTTT
TRBV29-1	many	TRBD2	TRBJ2-1	15	CSVLTSGGTYNEQFF	TGCAGCGTTTTAACTAGCGGGGGGACGTACAATGAGCAGTTCTTC
TRBV4-1	many	.	TRBJ2-7	16	CASSQALGHLLSEQYF	TGCGCCAGCAGCCAAGCCCTGGGACACCTTCTGAGCGAGCAGTACTTC
TRBV2	many	.	TRBJ2-1	15	CASSVVPSVYNEQFF	TGTGCCAGCAGTGTTGTTCCTAGCGTCTACAATGAGCAGTTCTTC
TRBV6-6	many	.	TRBJ2-5	12	CASSYAHETQYF	TGTGCCAGCAGTTACGCACATGAGACCCAGTACTTC
TRBV19	many	.	TRBJ2-1	15	CASTSSQERYNEQFF	TGTGCCAGTACCTCATCCCAAGAGAGGTACAATGAGCAGTTCTTC
TRBV20-1	many	TRBD2	TRBJ2-5	12	CSASGREETQYF	TGCAGCGCCAGCGGGAGGGAAGAGACCCAGTACTTC
TRBV5-5	many	TRBD1	TRBJ1-2	13	CASSSRTGRGYTF	TGTGCCAGCAGCTCCCGGACAGGGAGAGGCTACACCTTC
TRBV7-9	many	.	TRBJ2-3	13	CASSTHPADTQYF	TGTGCCAGCAGCACACATCCCGCAGATACGCAGTATTTT
TRBV11-2	many	.	TRBJ2-1	13	CASSLGTRGQQFF	TGTGCCAGCAGCCTGGGGACGAGAGGTCAGCAGTTCTTC
TRBV20-1	many	.	TRBJ2-1	13	CSARGGGLGEQFF	TGCAGTGCTAGGGGAGGTGGGTTGGGTGAGCAGTTCTTC
TRBV7-9	many	TRBD2	TRBJ2-1	13	CASHGGSYNEQFF	TGTGCCAGCCACGGGGGGTCCTACAATGAGCAGTTCTTC
TRBV18	.	TRBD2	TRBJ2-2	15	CASYSAGAWIGELFF	TGTGCCAGTTATTCAGCGGGGGCATGGATCGGGGAGCTGTTTTTT
TRBV3-1	many	.	TRBJ2-7	14	CASKGSGQSYEQYF	TGTGCCAGTAAAGGTTCTGGGCAAAGCTACGAGCAGTACTTC
TRBV24-1	many	.	TRBJ2-1	14	CATSDRTVYNEQFF	TGTGCCACCAGTGATCGGACAGTATACAATGAGCAGTTCTTC
TRBV6-5	many	TRBD2	TRBJ2-7	14	CASSSRLAGTEQYF	TGTGCCAGCAGTTCCCGACTAGCGGGAACCGAGCAGTACTTC
TRBV6-6	.	.	TRBJ1-1	14	CASSYRQENTEAFF	TGTGCCAGCAGTTATCGGCAGGAGAACACTGAAGCTTTCTTT
TRBV7-8	many	.	TRBJ2-7	13	CASSFDLRYEQYF	TGTGCCAGCAGCTTTGACTTACGTTACGAGCAGTACTTC
TRBV20-1	many	TRBD1	TRBJ1-2	12	CSARQGAGGYTF	TGCAGTGCTAGACAGGGGGCTGGTGGCTACACCTTC
TRBV2	few	TRBD1	TRBJ2-4	20	CASSTGTGGGGKLAKNIQYF	TGTGCCAGCAGTACCGGGACAGGGGGTGGAGGGAAACTAGCCAAAAACATTCAGTACTTC
TRBV5-1	many	.	TRBJ1-6	13	CASSLDVDSPLHF	TGCGCCAGCAGCTTGGACGTGGATTCACCCCTCCACTTT
TRBV5-1	many	TRBD2	TRBJ2-5	17	CASSLGYGGRAQETQYF	TGCGCCAGCAGCCTGGGGTACGGCGGGAGGGCCCAAGAGACCCAGTACTTC
TRBV6-1	many	TRBD1	TRBJ1-2	16	CASSEASGTANYGYTF	TGTGCCAGCAGTGAAGCATCCGGGACAGCTAACTATGGCTACACCTTC
TRBV19	many	.	TRBJ1-5	14	CASSMERARQPQHF	TGTGCCAGTAGTATGGAGAGGGCGCGCCAGCCCCAGCATTTT
TRBV30	many	.	TRBJ2-7	13	CAWSVAAFYEQYF	TGTGCCTGGAGCGTGGCCGCCTTCTACGAGCAGTACTTC
TRBV7-8	.	.	TRBJ2-2	16	CASSLRLTGGAGELFF	TGTGCCAGCAGCTTAAGGCTGACGGGCGGCGCCGGGGAGCTGTTTTTT
TRBV2	many	.	TRBJ1-2	15	CASRARVTNNYGYTF	TGTGCCAGCAGAGCCCGCGTAACCAATAACTATGGCTACACCTTC
TRBV28	.	TRBD1	TRBJ1-2	15	CASSFAQGVFYGYTF	TGTGCCAGCAGTTTTGCACAGGGGGTTTTTTATGGCTACACCTTC
TRBV6-6	many	TRBD2	TRBJ2-1	12	CASTGGAGGAFF	TGTGCCAGCACGGGAGGAGCGGGGGGGGCGTTCTTC
TRBV7-2	many	.	TRBJ2-7	16	CASSPTGQVISYEQYF	TGTGCCAGCAGCCCTACCGGACAAGTTATATCCTACGAGCAGTACTTC
TRBV6-2/TRBV6-3	many	TRBD1	TRBJ2-7	15	CASSPLGTGPHEQYF	TGTGCCAGCAGTCCCCTCGGGACAGGTCCCCACGAGCAGTACTTC
TRBV9	many	.	TRBJ2-5	13	CASSVVLGETQYF	TGTGCCAGCAGCGTAGTACTAGGAGAGACCCAGTACTTC
TRBV12-5	many	TRBD2	TRBJ2-3	15	CASGLDSGSADTQYF	TGTGCTAGTGGTTTGGATAGCGGGAGCGCAGATACGCAGTATTTT
TRBV18	many	TRBD1	TRBJ1-6	13	CASSLEQGTPLHF	TGTGCCAGCTCACTTGAACAGGGGACACCCCTCCACTTT
TRBV5-1	many	.	TRBJ2-7	14	CASSLTGSSYEQYF	TGCGCCAGCAGCTTGACAGGGAGCTCCTACGAGCAGTACTTC
TRBV20-1	.	.	TRBJ2-7	14	CSASGSGRFQGQYF	TGCAGTGCTAGTGGGTCAGGGCGTTTTCAGGGGCAGTACTTC
TRBV6-1	many	.	TRBJ1-2	16	CASSEADGQPHYGYTF	TGTGCCAGCAGTGAAGCGGACGGACAGCCACACTATGGCTACACCTTC
TRBV12-3/TRBV12-4	many	.	TRBJ1-5	12	CASSSGSGPQHF	TGTGCCAGCAGTTCGGGAAGCGGGCCCCAGCATTTT
TRBV30	many	.	TRBJ1-3	15	CAWRGKGLSGNTIYF	TGTGCCTGGAGAGGGAAAGGGTTGTCTGGAAACACCATATATTTT
TRBV12-3/TRBV12-4	many	.	TRBJ2-2	13	CASSRGTTGELFF	TGTGCCAGCAGTAGAGGGACTACCGGGGAGCTGTTTTTT
TRBV5-6	many	TRBD1	TRBJ2-3	15	CASSFRDRISDTQYF	TGTGCCAGCAGCTTTAGGGACAGGATTTCGGATACGCAGTATTTT
TRBV5-1	many	TRBD1	TRBJ1-6	17	CASSLEGTGAYNSPLHF	TGCGCCAGCAGCTTGGAAGGGACAGGGGCCTATAATTCACCCCTCCACTTT
TRBV29-1	many	.	TRBJ2-1	13	CSVEEKGQPEQFF	TGCAGCGTTGAAGAAAAAGGACAGCCTGAGCAGTTCTTC
TRBV20-1	many	.	TRBJ2-1	13	CSAPPGGDNEQFF	TGCAGTGCACCGCCTGGGGGAGACAATGAGCAGTTCTTC
TRBV7-2	many	TRBD2	TRBJ2-7	14	CASSLADSSYEQYF	TGTGCCAGCAGCCTAGCGGATAGCTCCTACGAGCAGTACTTC
TRBV5-1	many	.	TRBJ2-7	14	CASSFIDSSYEQYF	TGCGCCAGCAGCTTCATAGACAGTTCCTACGAGCAGTACTTC
TRBV19	many	.	TRBJ1-6	14	CASGDSRNDSPLHF	TGTGCCAGTGGAGACAGTCGTAATGATTCACCCCTCCACTTT
TRBV12-3/TRBV12-4	once	.	TRBJ1-2	15	CASSPIQGLAGGYTF	TGTGCCAGCAGCCCTATTCAGGGACTAGCGGGGGGCTACACCTTC